This T cell receptor beta chain was observed in a study of blood T cell repertoires in COVID-19 (dated by TCRdb to between 2020 and 2021). About the full investigation: Samples from collaborators originated in the United States, Italy and Spain and spanned both the acute and convalescent phases of COVID-19. The samples were drawn from two sources: the first 160 participants of the ongoing ImmuneRACE study, and fewer than 1,500 subjects contributed by 6 global collaborators. Where HLA class I and class II types were available, the types were taken from metadata supplied by the sample provider, not from assay-based typing. The repertoires were released in a freely available public database meant as a resource for research on the immune response to SARS-CoV-2. The dataset comprised deeply sampled blood TCRbeta repertoires from subjects exposed to, actively infected with, or recovered from COVID-19. Sample metadata almost always included a de-identified subject ID, COVID-19 status, age in years and sex. The material from the prospective study consisted of cDNA or gDNA derived from T cells, B-cell-depleted T cells, or PBMCs.

Summary of the overall study and its limitations: The amount of clinical and demographic metadata varied by source and participant and was provided uncurated.

TCRbeta CDR3 regions were amplified from genomic DNA by means of the immunoSEQ Assay, a bias-controlled multiplex PCR. For the original study's pipeline: Within the assay, amplification of reference gene primers was used to estimate how many nucleated cells each sample contained. To quantify the absolute abundance of each unique TCRbeta CDR3 rearrangement, sequence reads were collapsed and filtered. For each sample, productive Simpson clonality was calculated as the square root of Simpson's diversity index over productive rearrangements. Sourced from immuneACCESS, this table was stored by TCRdb with only in-frame sequences that have V and J called. A share of the clones is absent; for the studies checked, an unresolved V gene accounts for under half, and the remainder has no known explanation. V, J and clone size are those of that table, while D and trimming were read from the DNA. Recorded for this sample are around 100,000 clones; around 85% of them occurred a single time. The top ten clonotypes cover 5.5% of the sample.

Clipping removes 8 bases from V and 6 bases from J, with 5 as the unmatched junction base count. Taken from cysteine to phenylalanine, the CDR3 has 14 residues. Only the CDR3 region is kept as DNA, spanning 42 bases read in frame from base 1. In the germline V gene (reference sequence), CDR1 corresponds to LGHDT and CDR2 to YNNKEL. For this clone: The antigen it binds to is not known. One base away there is no much larger clone; base qualities are not given.

In Seattle, one collaborating source enrolled patients while the infection was active and tracked those patients longitudinally over the course of disease. Whole blood was collected in K2EDTA tubes by collaborating institutions according to the institutions' own protocols. For TCRbeta analysis, collaborators shipped samples as frozen whole blood, isolated PBMCs, or DNA extracted from either of those sample types. This sequence was found in a woman aged 55-69 years with COVID-19, enrolled during active disease. The chain uses TRBV3-1 (or the pseudogene TRBV3-2) and TRBJ1-3, and TRBD1 matches 12 of the central bases. What was sequenced was peripheral blood. The sequenced DNA: TGTGCCAGCGCCCCGGGACAGGGGGCAAACACCATATATTTT. Its translation is CASAPGQGANTIYF.